The clone carrying this T cell receptor (beta chain) has just a few counts. The V and J ends lost 8 bases and 7 bases, in that order; junction bases with no gene match: 4. The CDR3 runs to 12 residues. Germline values: CDR1 MNHEY, CDR2 SMNVEV (reference sequence). This specimen belongs to a study of blood T cell repertoires in COVID-19. Profiled with immunoSEQ multiplex PCR; TCRdb holds only in-frame clones, not every one. The data contain approximately 70,000 clones, roughly 78% of them seen just once; the ten biggest clones take up less than 30%. V and J are TRBV27 and TRBJ1-5, with TRBD1 matching over 8 bases. This TCR was sampled from a man between 60 and 75 years old with active or convalescent COVID-19. Sequences were obtained from peripheral blood. Here the CDR3 reads CASGDRGQPQHF. CDR3 bases: TGTGCCAGCGGCGACAGGGGCCAGCCCCAGCATTTT.